Below are 19 T cell receptor beta chains sequenced from a single sample in a study of T-cell reconstitution after alpha-beta-depleted transplantation in children (dated by TCRdb to the mid-2010s). General conclusions and limits of the study: Over subsequent months, a decline in hyperexpanded clone frequencies was noted, and after one year, T-cell counts and TCRbeta diversity were mostly ascribed to newly produced T cells.

Library preparation was by PCR. The listed sequencing device is Illumina HiSeq 2500. Molecular barcoding was employed in the preparation of TCR libraries, with unique molecular identifiers being used to normalize TCRbeta repertoire quantification. The raw public data were reprocessed by TCRdb itself: fastp quality trimming at Q25, MiXCR clonotype calling, in-frame beta chains only. Entries that share a CDR3 protein sequence are merged under the most common genes and DNA. The sample contains approximately 300,000 distinct CDR3 sequences, over 7.5% of them found a single time. About 9.1% of the sample is taken by the ten largest. Their antigen targets remain unknown. The treatment or condition label, read with the paper, signifies: allogeneic hematopoietic cell transplantation with graft depleted of TCRalphabeta T cells and CD19 B cells. The sample was peripheral blood, taken 360 days after TCRalphabeta/CD19-depleted stem cell transplant. The receptors shown here come from a female patient aged 2-10 years who had a stem cell transplant for Fanconi anemia, so the T cells may come from the graft donor.

In its sample, this clonotype was seen a few times. V gene TRBV6-2 or TRBV6-3 combines with J gene TRBJ1-1; perhaps TRBD1 as D (5 bases). The CDR3 is made up of 14 amino acids. CDR1 and CDR2 (germline): MNHEY, SVGEGT. V gave up 2 bases and J gave up 4 bases, with 11 bases separating them. CDR3 nucleotide sequence: TGTGCCAGCAGTTACGCAGGGAGGTCCACTGAAGCTTTCTTT. The encoded protein is CASSYAGRSTEAFF.

This clonotype has a count of ten or more. The chain carries TRBV5-1 and TRBJ1-3; D is unresolved. The V end lost 6 bases, the J end lost 2 bases, and 9 bases lay between the germline ends. This CDR3 has 13 amino acids. Germline CDR1 is SGHRS and CDR2 is YFSETQ. The CDR3 DNA reads TGCGCCAGCAAGCCAGGAACTGGAAACACCATATATTTT. It encodes CASKPGTGNTIYF.

At least ten counts were recorded for this clonotype. The chain has TRBV7-2 and TRBJ1-1, with D possibly matching TRBD1 (5 bases). Per the germline V gene, CDR1 is SGHTA and CDR2 is FQGNSA. The CDR3 loop spans 15 amino acids. With 0 bases removed from V and 2 bases from J, the gap between germline ends came to 10 bases. The CDR3 is CASSLAGAANTEAFF. DNA of the CDR3: TGTGCCAGCAGCTTAGCAGGGGCAGCAAACACTGAAGCTTTCTTT.

The chain carries TRBV7-9 and TRBJ1-1; a possible D gene is TRBD1 (5 bases). Per the germline V gene, CDR1 is SEHNR and CDR2 is FQNEAQ (reference sequence). V shed 10 bases and J shed 0 bases, with 6 bases lying between them. This CDR3 comprises 11 residues. The CDR3 nucleotides are TGTGCCACGACAGTGAACACTGAAGCTTTCTTT. It specifies CATTVNTEAFF. Supplemented by reference TRBV7-9 and TRBJ1-1, the full variable domain reads DTGVSQNPRHKITKRGQNVTFRCDPISEHNRLYWYRQTLGQGPEFLTYFQNEAQLEKSRLLSDRFSAERPKGSFSTLEIQRTEQGDSAMYLCATTVNTEAFFGQGTRLTVV.

This clonotype has just a few counts. The chain carries TRBV25-1 and TRBJ1-5; D is possibly TRBD1 (5 bases). The CDR3 extends over 14 amino acids. The V and J ends lost 3 bases and 4 bases respectively, with 10 bases between them. Germline V lookup: CDR1 MGHDK, CDR2 SYGVNS. The CDR3 is CASSEWGINQPQHF. The CDR3 DNA sequence: TGTGCCAGCAGTGAGTGGGGGATTAATCAGCCCCAGCATTTT.

This clonotype was found many times. The chain recombines TRBV5-1 with TRBJ2-7; 7 bases align to TRBD1. The V segment lost 0 bases and the J segment 1 base; nucleotides outside the gene matches: 7. The CDR3 has 16 amino acids. Per the germline V gene, CDR1 is SGHRS and CDR2 is YFSETQ. Here the CDR3 DNA reads TGCGCCAGCAGCTTGGTTGCGACAGGGAGTTCCTACGAGCAGTACTTC. Its translation is CASSLVATGSSYEQYF.

To note about this clonotype: Just one base apart from a much larger clone, this may be a read error. The rearrangement uses TRBV5-1 and TRBJ2-7; TRBD2 might be the D (5 bases). Germline CDR1 is SGHRS and CDR2 is YFSETQ. This CDR3 region has 15 residues. CDR3 protein: CASSLRTLEVDDQYF. DNA of the CDR3: TGCGCCAGCAGCTTGCGGACTCTGGAAGTCGACGATCAGTACTTC.

This clonotype has more than one count but fewer than ten. This CDR3 is CASSSTAGLAGQETQYF. CDR3 DNA sequence: TGTGCCAGCAGCTCCACCGCTGGACTAGCGGGCCAAGAGACCCAGTACTTC. V usage is TRBV7-9 and J usage is TRBJ2-5; 11 positions match TRBD2. The V segment lost 4 bases and the J segment 1 base; nucleotides outside the gene matches: 8. The CDR3 covers 17 residues. CDR1 is SEHNR and CDR2 is FQNEAQ in the germline V gene (reference sequence).

The table lists this clonotype with many counts. The V and J genes are TRBV25-1 and TRBJ2-1; no clear D. From germline, CDR1 is MGHDK and CDR2 SYGVNS. This CDR3 is 16 amino acids long. V shed 3 bases and J shed 0 bases, with 12 bases lying between them. CDR3 nucleotide sequence: TGTGCCAGCAGTGACCCCGTTGGCATCTCCTACAATGAGCAGTTCTTC. The encoded protein is CASSDPVGISYNEQFF.

This clonotype was recorded many times. This chain joins TRBV6-5 and TRBJ1-1; D is unclear. The V end was cut by 7 bases, the J end by 3 bases, with 6 bases between. Germline V gene sequence: CDR1 MNHEY, CDR2 SVGAGI. The CDR3 extends over 11 amino acids. The CDR3 bases are TGTGCCAGCAAAAGGGACACTGAAGCTTTCTTT. This encodes CASKRDTEAFF.

This clonotype was picked up a small number of times. The chain links TRBV3-1 to TRBJ1-5; D is perhaps TRBD1 (5 bases). V gave up 0 bases and J gave up 7 bases, with 13 bases separating them. Germline assignment: CDR1 LGHDT and CDR2 YNNKEL (reference sequence). The CDR3 loop spans 15 amino acids. The CDR3 sequence: CASSQDAGWAQPQHF. As DNA, the CDR3 is TGTGCCAGCAGCCAAGATGCAGGGTGGGCACAGCCCCAGCATTTT.

The V call is TRBV2, the J call TRBJ2-5; D is possibly TRBD1 (6 bases). The CDR3 totals 15 residues. The V gene lost 7 bases and the J gene lost 0 bases, with 15 bases spanning the gap. Per the germline V gene, CDR1 is SNHLY and CDR2 is FYNNEI. Written as DNA, the CDR3 is TGTGCCAGCAACCTCCAGGGGCCTAACCAAGAGACCCAGTACTTC. It yields the protein CASNLQGPNQETQYF.

This clonotype occurred many times. V gene TRBV4-2 combines with J gene TRBJ2-1, with 9 positions matching TRBD1. V gave up 3 bases and J gave up 6 bases; unmatched junction bases: 12. The germline V gene encodes CDR1 LGHNA and CDR2 YNFKEQ. The CDR3 sequence is 17 residues long. The CDR3 sequence is CASSQPFGGQGRNEQFF. For the CDR3, the DNA is TGTGCCAGCAGCCAGCCTTTCGGGGGACAGGGACGCAATGAGCAGTTCTTC.

A note on this clonotype: The CDR3 end shows no conserved phenylalanine or tryptophan, and so a read error is likely. This CDR3 is CSAAQTATNEKLFY. In DNA, the CDR3 is TGCAGTGCAGCACAGACTGCAACTAATGAAAAACTGTTTTAT. This chain connects TRBV20-1 to TRBJ1-4; D uncertain. Per the germline V gene, CDR1 is DFQATT and CDR2 is SNEGSKA (reference sequence). Trimming took 6 bases from V and 0 from J, leaving 11 bases between them. The CDR3 has 14 amino acids.

This clonotype appeared many times. The chain carries TRBV3-1 and TRBJ1-2, with D unresolved. CDR3 length: 13 residues. V was clipped by 3 bases and J by 4 bases, with 9 bases between them. Germline V gives CDR1 LGHDT, CDR2 YNNKEL (reference sequence). The CDR3 here is CASSHAALYGYTF. DNA for the CDR3: TGTGCCAGCAGCCATGCTGCGCTCTATGGCTACACCTTC.

The V call is TRBV12-5, the J call TRBJ1-2; 8 nucleotides line up with TRBD1. This CDR3 is built from 14 residues. Losses at the gene ends were 5 bases for V and 8 bases for J; bases not matched to a gene: 10. Germline V lookup: CDR1 LGHNT, CDR2 FRNRAP. The CDR3, as DNA: TGTGCTAGTGGTCCCATCCCAGGGGGCGAAGGCTACACCTTC. Its translation: CASGPIPGGEGYTF.

This clonotype was detected many times. This chain connects TRBV20-1 to TRBJ2-1, with 10 bases aligning to TRBD2. The CDR3 length is 16 residues. CDR1 and CDR2 from the germline V gene are DFQATT and SNEGSKA (reference sequence). Germline trimming cut 6 bases from V and 1 base from J; bases unmatched to any gene: 9. Here the CDR3 reads CSASSGGAESYNEQFF. CDR3 nucleotides: TGCAGTGCATCGAGCGGGGGGGCCGAATCCTACAATGAGCAGTTCTTC.

This chain connects TRBV12-2 to TRBJ2-5; the table's D call of TRBD1 was not tested on the DNA. TRBV12-2 is labeled a pseudogene. The CDR3 consists of 19 residues. The CDR3 nucleotides are TGTGCAAGTCGCTTAGCAAATAGCACGAACGGACAGAAGGAAGAGACCCAGTACTTC. Translation gives CASRLANSTNGQKEETQYF.

CDR3 DNA: TGTGCCAGCAGTGCGTTTGCGGGGGGGCACGATGAGCAGTTCTTC. This gives the protein CASSAFAGGHDEQFF. The chain has TRBV2 and TRBJ2-1, with 9 bases aligning to TRBD2. The CDR3 is 15 amino acids. Germline CDR1 SNHLY, CDR2 FYNNEI. With V trimmed by 4 bases and J by 8 bases, 9 bases remained unmatched.